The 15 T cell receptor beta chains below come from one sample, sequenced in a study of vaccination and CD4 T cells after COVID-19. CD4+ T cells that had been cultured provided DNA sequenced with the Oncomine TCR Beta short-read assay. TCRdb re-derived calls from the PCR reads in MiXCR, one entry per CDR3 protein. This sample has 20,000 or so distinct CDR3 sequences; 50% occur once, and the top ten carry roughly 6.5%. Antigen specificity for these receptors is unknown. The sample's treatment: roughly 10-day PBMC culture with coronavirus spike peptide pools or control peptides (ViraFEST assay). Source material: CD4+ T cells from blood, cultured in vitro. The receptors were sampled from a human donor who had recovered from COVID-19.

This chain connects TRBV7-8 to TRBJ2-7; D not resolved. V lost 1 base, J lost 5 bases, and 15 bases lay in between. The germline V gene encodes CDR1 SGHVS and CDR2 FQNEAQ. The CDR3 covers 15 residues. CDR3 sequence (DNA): TGTGCCAGCAGCTTAGGTGGCAGGTCGTGGGACGAGCAGTACTTC. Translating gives CASSLGGRSWDEQYF.

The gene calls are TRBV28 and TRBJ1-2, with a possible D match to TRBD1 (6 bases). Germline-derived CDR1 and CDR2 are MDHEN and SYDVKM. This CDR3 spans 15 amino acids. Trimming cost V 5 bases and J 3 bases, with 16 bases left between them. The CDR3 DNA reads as TGTGCCAGCAGTGAGGGGGGGGCGCTAGACTATGGCTACACCTTC. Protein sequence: CASSEGGALDYGYTF.

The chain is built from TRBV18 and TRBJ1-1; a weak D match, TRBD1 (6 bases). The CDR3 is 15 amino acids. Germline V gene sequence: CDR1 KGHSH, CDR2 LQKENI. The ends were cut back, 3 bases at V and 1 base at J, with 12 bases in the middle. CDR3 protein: CASSPRSDRNTEAFF. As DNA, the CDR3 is TGTGCCAGCTCACCCCGATCGGACAGGAACACTGAAGCTTTCTTT.

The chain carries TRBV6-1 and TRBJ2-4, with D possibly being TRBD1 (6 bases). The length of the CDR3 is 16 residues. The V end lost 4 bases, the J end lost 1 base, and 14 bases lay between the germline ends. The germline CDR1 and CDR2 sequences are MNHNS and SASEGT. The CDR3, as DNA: TGTGCCAGCAGTGGCAGGGGTTGGGCGGCCAAAAACATTCAGTACTTC. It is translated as CASSGRGWAAKNIQYF.

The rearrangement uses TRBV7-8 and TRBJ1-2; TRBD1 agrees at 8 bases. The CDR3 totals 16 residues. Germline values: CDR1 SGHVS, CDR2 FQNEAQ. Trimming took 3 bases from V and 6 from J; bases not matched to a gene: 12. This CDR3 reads CASSFGPGGQTDGYTF. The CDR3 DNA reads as TGTGCCAGCAGCTTCGGTCCAGGGGGCCAGACGGATGGCTACACCTTC.

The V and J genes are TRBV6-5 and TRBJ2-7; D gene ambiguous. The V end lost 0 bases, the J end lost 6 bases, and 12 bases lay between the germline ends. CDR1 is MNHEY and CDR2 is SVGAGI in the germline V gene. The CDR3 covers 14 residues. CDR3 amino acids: CASSYSIGSTEQYF. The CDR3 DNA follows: TGTGCCAGCAGTTACTCAATTGGTTCTACCGAGCAGTACTTC.

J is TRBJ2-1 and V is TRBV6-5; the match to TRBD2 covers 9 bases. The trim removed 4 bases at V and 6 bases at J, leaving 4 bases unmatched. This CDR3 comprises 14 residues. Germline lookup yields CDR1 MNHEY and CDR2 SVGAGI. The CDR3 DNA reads TGTGCCAGCAGTTTCAGTAGCGGGGGCAATGAGCAGTTCTTC. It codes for CASSFSSGGNEQFF.

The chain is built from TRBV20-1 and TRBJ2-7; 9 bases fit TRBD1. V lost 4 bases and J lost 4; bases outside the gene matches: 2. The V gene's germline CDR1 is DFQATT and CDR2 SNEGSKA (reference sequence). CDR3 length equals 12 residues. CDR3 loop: CSATDRGYEQYF. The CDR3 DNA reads TGCAGTGCTACGGACAGGGGTTACGAGCAGTACTTC.

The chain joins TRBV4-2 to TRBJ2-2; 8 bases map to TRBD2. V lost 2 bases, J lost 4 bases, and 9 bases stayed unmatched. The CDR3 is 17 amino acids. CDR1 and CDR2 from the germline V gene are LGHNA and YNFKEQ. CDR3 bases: TGTGCCAGCAGCCAACGGATCAAGCGGGAGATCACCGGGGAGCTGTTTTTT. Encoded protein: CASSQRIKREITGELFF.

The CDR3 DNA reads as TGTGCCACCAGCAGAGCACGGGAGGACACTGAAGCTTTCTTT. Translation gives CATSRAREDTEAFF. The rearrangement links TRBV15 to TRBJ1-1; D is undetermined. V was shortened by 1 base and J by 3 bases, with 9 bases between the two germline ends. CDR3 length equals 14 residues. Germline values: CDR1 LNHNV, CDR2 YYDKDF (reference sequence).

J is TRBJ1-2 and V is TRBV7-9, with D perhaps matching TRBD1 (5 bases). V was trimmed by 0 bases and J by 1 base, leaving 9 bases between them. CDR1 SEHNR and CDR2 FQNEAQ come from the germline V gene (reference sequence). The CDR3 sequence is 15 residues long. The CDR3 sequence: CASSLAGARNYGYTF. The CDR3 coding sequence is TGTGCCAGCAGCTTAGCAGGGGCCCGTAACTATGGCTACACCTTC.

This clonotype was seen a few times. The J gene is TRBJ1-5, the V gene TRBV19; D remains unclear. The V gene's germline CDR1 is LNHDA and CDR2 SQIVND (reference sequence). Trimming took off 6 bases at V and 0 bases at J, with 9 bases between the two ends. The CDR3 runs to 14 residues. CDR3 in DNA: TGTGCCAGTAGGCGGCCTTATAGCAATCAGCCCCAGCATTTT. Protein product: CASRRPYSNQPQHF.

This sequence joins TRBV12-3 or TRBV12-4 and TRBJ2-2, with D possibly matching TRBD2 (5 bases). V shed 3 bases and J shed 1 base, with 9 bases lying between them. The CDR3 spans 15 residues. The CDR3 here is CASSLMDLNTGELFF. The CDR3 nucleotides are TGTGCCAGCAGTTTGATGGACTTGAACACCGGGGAGCTGTTTTTT.

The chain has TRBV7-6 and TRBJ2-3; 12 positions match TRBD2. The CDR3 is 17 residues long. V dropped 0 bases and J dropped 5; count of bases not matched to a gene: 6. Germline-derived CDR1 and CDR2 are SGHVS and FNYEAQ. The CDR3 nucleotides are TGTGCCAGCAGCTTAGCCTTAGGACTAGCGGGAAGAGATACGCAGTATTTT. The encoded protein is CASSLALGLAGRDTQYF. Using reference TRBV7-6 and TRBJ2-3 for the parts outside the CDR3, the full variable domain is GAGVSQSPRYKVTKRGQDVALRCDPISGHVSLYWYRQALGQGPEFLTYFNYEAQQDKSGLPNDRFSAERPEGSISTLTIQRTEQRDSAMYRCASSLALGLAGRDTQYFGPGTRLTVL.

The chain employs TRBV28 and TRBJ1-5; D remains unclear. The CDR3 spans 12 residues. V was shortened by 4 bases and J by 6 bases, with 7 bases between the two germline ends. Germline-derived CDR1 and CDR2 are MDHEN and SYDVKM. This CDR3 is CASSSSTQPQHF. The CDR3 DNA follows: TGTGCCAGCAGTTCGTCGACTCAGCCCCAGCATTTT.